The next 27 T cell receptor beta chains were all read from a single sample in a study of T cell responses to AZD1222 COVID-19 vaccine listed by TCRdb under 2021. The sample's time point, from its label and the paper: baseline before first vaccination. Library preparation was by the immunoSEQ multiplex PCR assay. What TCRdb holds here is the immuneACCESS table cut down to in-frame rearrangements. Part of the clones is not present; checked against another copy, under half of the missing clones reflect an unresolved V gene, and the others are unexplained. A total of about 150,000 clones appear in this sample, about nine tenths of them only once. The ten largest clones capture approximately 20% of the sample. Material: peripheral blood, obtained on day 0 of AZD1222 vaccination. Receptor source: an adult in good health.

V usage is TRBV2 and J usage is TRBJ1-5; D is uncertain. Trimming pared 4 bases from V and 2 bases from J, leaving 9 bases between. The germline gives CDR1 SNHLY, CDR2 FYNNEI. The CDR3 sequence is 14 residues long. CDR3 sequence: CASSGTEGNQPQHF. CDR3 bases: TGTGCCAGCAGTGGTACGGAGGGCAATCAGCCCCAGCATTTT.

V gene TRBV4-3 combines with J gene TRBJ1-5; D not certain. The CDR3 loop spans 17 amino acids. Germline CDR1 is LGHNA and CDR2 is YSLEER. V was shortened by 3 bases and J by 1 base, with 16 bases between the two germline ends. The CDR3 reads CASSQAFRVGSNQPQHF. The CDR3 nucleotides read TGCGCCAGCAGCCAGGCCTTTCGGGTGGGCAGCAATCAGCCCCAGCATTTT.

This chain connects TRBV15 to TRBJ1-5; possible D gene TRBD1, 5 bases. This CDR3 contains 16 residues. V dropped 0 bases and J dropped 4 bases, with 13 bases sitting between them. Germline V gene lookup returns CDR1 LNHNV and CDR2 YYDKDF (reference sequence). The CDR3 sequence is CATSRDRGGANQPQHF. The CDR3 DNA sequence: TGTGCCACCAGCAGAGATCGGGGAGGGGCGAATCAGCCCCAGCATTTT. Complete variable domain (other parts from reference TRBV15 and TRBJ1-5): DAMVIQNPRYQVTQFGKPVTLSCSQTLNHNVMYWYQQKSSQAPKLLFHYYDKDFNNEADTPDNFQSRRPNTSFCFLDIRSPGLGDTAMYLCATSRDRGGANQPQHFGDGTRLSIL.

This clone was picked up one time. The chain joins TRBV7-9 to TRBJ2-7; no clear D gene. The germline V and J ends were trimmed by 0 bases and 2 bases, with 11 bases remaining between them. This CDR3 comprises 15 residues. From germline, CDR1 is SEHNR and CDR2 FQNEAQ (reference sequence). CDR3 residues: CASSLAAMGTYEQYF. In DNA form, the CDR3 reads TGTGCCAGCAGCTTAGCGGCAATGGGCACCTACGAGCAGTACTTC.

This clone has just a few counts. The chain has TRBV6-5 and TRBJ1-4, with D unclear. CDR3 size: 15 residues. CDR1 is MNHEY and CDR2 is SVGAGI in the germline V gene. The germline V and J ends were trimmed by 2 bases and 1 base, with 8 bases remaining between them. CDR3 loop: CASSYLRETNEKLFF. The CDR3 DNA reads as TGTGCCAGCAGTTACCTGCGGGAAACTAATGAAAAACTGTTTTTT.

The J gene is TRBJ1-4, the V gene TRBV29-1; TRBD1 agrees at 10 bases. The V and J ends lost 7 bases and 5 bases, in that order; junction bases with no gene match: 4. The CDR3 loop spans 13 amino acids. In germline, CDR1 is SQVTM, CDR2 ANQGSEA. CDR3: CSDRDRGNEKLFF. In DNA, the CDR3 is TGCAGCGACAGGGACAGGGGAAATGAAAAACTGTTTTTT.

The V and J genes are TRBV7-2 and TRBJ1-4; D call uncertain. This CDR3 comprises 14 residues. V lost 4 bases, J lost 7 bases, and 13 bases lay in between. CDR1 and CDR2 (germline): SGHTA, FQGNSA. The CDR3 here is CASSSQTTSEKLFF. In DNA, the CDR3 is TGTGCCAGCAGCTCCCAAACGACCAGTGAAAAACTGTTTTTT.

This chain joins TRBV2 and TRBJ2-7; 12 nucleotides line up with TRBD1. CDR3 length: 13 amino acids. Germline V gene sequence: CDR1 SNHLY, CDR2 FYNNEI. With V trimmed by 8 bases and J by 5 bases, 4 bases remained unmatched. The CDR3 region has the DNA TGTGCCAGCGCCGGGACAGGGGGCCACGAGCAGTACTTC. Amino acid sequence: CASAGTGGHEQYF.

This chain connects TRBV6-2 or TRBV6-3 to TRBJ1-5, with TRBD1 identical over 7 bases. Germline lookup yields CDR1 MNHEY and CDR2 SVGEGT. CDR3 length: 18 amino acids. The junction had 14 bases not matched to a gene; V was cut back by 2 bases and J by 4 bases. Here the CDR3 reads CASSYDDREIYGNQPQHF. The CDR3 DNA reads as TGTGCCAGCAGTTACGACGACAGGGAGATATACGGGAATCAGCCCCAGCATTTT.

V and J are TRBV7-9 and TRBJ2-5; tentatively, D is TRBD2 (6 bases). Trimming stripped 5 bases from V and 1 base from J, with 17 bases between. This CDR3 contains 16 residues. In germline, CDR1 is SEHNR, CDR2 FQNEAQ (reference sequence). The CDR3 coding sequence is TGTGCCAGCAGCGTCTACGGGAGAGGTTCCCAAGAGACCCAGTACTTC. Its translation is CASSVYGRGSQETQYF.

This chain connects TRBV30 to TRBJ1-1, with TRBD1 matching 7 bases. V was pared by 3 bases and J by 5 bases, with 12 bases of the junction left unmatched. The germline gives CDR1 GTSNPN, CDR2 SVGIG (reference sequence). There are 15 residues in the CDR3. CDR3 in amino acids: CAWSEAGGWGTEAFF. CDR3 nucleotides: TGTGCCTGGAGCGAGGCAGGGGGGTGGGGTACTGAAGCTTTCTTT.

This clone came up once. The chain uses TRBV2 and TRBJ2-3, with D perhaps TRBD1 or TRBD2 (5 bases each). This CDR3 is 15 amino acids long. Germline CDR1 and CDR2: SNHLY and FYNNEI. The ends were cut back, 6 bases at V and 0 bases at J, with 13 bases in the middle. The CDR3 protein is CASSGTGPSTDTQYF. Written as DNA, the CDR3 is TGTGCCAGCAGCGGGACGGGGCCTAGCACAGATACGCAGTATTTT.

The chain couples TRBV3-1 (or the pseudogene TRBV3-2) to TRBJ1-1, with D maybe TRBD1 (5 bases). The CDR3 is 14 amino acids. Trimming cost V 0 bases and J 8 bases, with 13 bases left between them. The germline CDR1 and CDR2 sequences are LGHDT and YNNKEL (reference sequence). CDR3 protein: CASSQDLGGVEAFF. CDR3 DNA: TGTGCCAGCAGCCAAGATCTCGGGGGAGTCGAAGCTTTCTTT.

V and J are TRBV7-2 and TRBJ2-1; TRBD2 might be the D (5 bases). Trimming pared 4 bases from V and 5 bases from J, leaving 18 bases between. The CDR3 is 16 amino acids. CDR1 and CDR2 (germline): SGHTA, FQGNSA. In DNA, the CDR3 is TGTGCCAGCAGCTCTCGGACTTCCCAAGTCCACAATGAGCAGTTCTTC. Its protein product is CASSSRTSQVHNEQFF.

The CDR3 reads CASNRAGPNTGELFF. The CDR3 DNA is TGTGCCAGCAACCGAGCGGGACCCAACACCGGGGAGCTGTTTTTT. This chain links TRBV3-1 (or the pseudogene TRBV3-2) with TRBJ2-2, with 7 bases matching TRBD2. The CDR3 length is 15 residues. CDR1 LGHDT and CDR2 YNNKEL come from the germline V gene (reference sequence). The ends lost 7 bases at V and 2 bases at J; junction bases unmatched: 7.

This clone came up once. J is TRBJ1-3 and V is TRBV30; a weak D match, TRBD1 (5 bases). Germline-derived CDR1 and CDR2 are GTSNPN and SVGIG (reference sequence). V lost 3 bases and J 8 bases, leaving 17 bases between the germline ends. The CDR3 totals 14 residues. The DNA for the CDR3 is TGTGCCTGGAGAGACGGGGGACCCCGAGACACCATATATTTT. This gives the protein CAWRDGGPRDTIYF.

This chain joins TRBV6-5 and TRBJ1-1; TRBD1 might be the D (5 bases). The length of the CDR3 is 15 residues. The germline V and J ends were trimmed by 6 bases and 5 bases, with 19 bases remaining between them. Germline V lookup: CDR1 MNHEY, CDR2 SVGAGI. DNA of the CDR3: TGTGCCAGCAGACTTCCGGGACCGGGAGGGACTGAAGCTTTCTTT. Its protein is CASRLPGPGGTEAFF.

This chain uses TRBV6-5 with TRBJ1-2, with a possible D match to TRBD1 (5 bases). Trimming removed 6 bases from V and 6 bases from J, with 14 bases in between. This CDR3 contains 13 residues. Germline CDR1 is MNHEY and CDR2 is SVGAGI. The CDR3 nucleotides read TGTGCCAGCAGCCTTGGACACCTTGATGGCTACACCTTC. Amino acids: CASSLGHLDGYTF.

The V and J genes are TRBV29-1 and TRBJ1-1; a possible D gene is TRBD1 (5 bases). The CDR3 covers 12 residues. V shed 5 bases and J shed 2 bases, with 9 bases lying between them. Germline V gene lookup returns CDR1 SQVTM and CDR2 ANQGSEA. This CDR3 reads CSVPGGNTEAFF. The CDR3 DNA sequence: TGCAGCGTTCCGGGGGGAAACACTGAAGCTTTCTTT.

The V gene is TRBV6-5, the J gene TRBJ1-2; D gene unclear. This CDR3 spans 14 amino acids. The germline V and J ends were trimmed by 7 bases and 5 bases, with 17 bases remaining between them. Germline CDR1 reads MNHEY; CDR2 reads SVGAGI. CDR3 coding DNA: TGTGCCAGCACCCCCGATCCGCCGTCATATGGCTACACCTTC. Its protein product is CASTPDPPSYGYTF.

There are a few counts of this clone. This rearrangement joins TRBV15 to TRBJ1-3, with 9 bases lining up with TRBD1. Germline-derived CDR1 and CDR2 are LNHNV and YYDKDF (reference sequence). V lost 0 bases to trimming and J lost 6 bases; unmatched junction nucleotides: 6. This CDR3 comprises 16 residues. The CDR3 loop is CATSRDIGTGLNTIYF. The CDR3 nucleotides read TGTGCCACCAGCAGAGATATAGGGACAGGGTTAAACACCATATATTTT.

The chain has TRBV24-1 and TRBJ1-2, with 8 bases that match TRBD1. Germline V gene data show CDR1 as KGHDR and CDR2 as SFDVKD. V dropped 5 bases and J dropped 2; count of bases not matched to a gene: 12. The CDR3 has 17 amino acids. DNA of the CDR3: TGTGCCACCAGTGGCAACGGGACAGGAAGAATAAACTATGGCTACACCTTC. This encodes CATSGNGTGRINYGYTF.

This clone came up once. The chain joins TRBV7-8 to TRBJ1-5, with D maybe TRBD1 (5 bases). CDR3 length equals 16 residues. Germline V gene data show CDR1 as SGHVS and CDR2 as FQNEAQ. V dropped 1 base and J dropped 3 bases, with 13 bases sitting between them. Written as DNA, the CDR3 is TGTGCCAGCAGCTTAGATCCCCGGGACCTCAATCAGCCCCAGCATTTT. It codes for CASSLDPRDLNQPQHF. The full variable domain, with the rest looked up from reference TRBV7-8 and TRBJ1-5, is GAGVSQSPRYKVAKRGQDVALRCDPISGHVSLFWYQQALGQGPEFLTYFQNEAQLDKSGLPSDRFFAERPEGSVSTLKIQRTQQEDSAVYLCASSLDPRDLNQPQHFGDGTRLSIL.

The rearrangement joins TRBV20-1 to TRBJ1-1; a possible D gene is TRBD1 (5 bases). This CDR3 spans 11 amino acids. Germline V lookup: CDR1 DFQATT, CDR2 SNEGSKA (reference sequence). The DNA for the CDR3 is TGCAGGGCGTCCAGGGAGAGGATAACTTTCTTT. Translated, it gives CRASRERITFF.

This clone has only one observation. This chain's CDR3 is CASSFGYHTEAFF. Here the CDR3 DNA reads TGCGCCAGCAGCTTCGGGTATCACACTGAAGCTTTCTTT. The rearrangement uses TRBV5-1 and TRBJ1-1, with D unclear. There are 13 residues in the CDR3. Germline V gene sequence: CDR1 SGHRS, CDR2 YFSETQ. Between the trimmed V and J ends, which lost 2 bases and 3 bases, there was a span of 8 bases.

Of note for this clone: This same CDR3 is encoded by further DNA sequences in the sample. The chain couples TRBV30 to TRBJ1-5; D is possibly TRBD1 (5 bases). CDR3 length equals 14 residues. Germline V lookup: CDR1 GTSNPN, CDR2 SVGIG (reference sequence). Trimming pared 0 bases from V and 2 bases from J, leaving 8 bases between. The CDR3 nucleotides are TGTGCCTGGAGTGTAGGGGTGGGCAATCAGCCCCAGCATTTT. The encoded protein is CAWSVGVGNQPQHF. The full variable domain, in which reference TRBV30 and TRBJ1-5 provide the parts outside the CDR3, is SQTIHQWPATLVQPVGSPLSLECTVEGTSNPNLYWYRQAAGRGLQLLFYSVGIGQISSEVPQNLSASRPQDRQFILSSKKLLLSDSGFYLCAWSVGVGNQPQHFGDGTRLSIL.

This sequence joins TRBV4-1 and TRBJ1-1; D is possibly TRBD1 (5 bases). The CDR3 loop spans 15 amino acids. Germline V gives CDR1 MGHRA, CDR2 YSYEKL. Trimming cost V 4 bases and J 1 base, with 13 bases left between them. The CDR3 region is CASSPPRGRNTEAFF. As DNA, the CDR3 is TGCGCCAGCAGCCCCCCGAGGGGCAGGAACACTGAAGCTTTCTTT.